This is a list of T cell receptor beta chains from one sample in a study of blood T cell repertoires in COVID-19. Only in-frame clones appear in the TCRdb table, and some are missing; sequencing was by immunoSEQ multiplex PCR. The repertoire holds about 150,000 clones, around 83% seen once, with 9% to 14% in the top ten. The sample taken for sequencing was peripheral blood. These receptors all come from a woman in her sixties or seventies with COVID-19, enrolled during active disease. Both conserved end residues are trimmed from each CDR3. Rows give clone size only sometimes, using once, few, many, or a class for an expanded clone.

cdr3_aa | j_call | clone_size | v_call
ASSRAGRFTGELF | TRBJ2-2 | once | TRBV19
ASSPGTDEKLF | TRBJ1-4 | NA | TRBV11-1
ASSPTPLAGREQY | TRBJ2-7 | NA | TRBV11-2
ASLKGGTSTYEQY | TRBJ2-7 | NA | TRBV6-5
ASRDSNTDTQY | TRBJ2-3 | NA | TRBV6-5
ASSYSRTGGGYGYT | TRBJ1-2 | NA | TRBV6-5
ASTSQGGRQETQY | TRBJ2-5 | NA | TRBV6-6
ASSLARGGNTEAF | TRBJ1-1 | NA | TRBV7-8
ASSQLLAAAYNEQF | TRBJ2-1 | NA | TRBV3-1/TRBV3-2
ASSLSGGAFNEQF | TRBJ2-1 | few | TRBV6-5
SVAKGTSLTETQY | TRBJ2-5 | NA | TRBV29-1
ASSPSGNSNSPLH | TRBJ1-6 | NA | TRBV6-5
ASSSPVYEQY | TRBJ2-7 | few | TRBV18
ASSDQGNTEAF | TRBJ1-1 | NA | TRBV19
ASKRRDSVSYEQY | TRBJ2-7 | NA | TRBV6-5
ASSLVRGYEQY | TRBJ2-7 | NA | TRBV11-3
ASSAGRVGNEQF | TRBJ2-1 | NA | TRBV7-2
ASAFTSGGAYEQF | TRBJ2-1 | NA | TRBV6-6
ASSPRQYNSPLH | TRBJ1-6 | NA | TRBV3-1/TRBV3-2
ASSLARQGTEAF | TRBJ1-1 | NA | TRBV2
ASSFVRQGNQPQH | TRBJ1-5 | NA | TRBV28
ASKVYGRAVTDTQY | TRBJ2-3 | NA | TRBV27
ASSQDLGGAGLVYGYT | TRBJ1-2 | NA | TRBV4-1
ASSQGAGANTGELF | TRBJ2-2 | NA | TRBV4-1
ASSRPGQEDGYT | TRBJ1-2 | NA | TRBV21-1
ASSRSGTGGNGYT | TRBJ1-2 | NA | TRBV11-2
ASSEDPGVYTEAF | TRBJ1-1 | NA | TRBV6-4
ASSRGTSGSPSYEQY | TRBJ2-7 | once | TRBV11-2
ASGLAGVGGELF | TRBJ2-2 | few | TRBV19
SVEAFGRGIGQF | TRBJ2-1 | once | TRBV29-1
ASSFQGARTGELF | TRBJ2-2 | NA | TRBV5-1
ASSSLMNTEAF | TRBJ1-1 | NA | TRBV7-3
ASQGTGLPVSSYNEQF | TRBJ2-1 | NA | TRBV12-5
ASRGTGSSYGYT | TRBJ1-2 | NA | TRBV10-1
ASSYSKRTGDEVYT | TRBJ1-2 | NA | TRBV6-5
STVRGQGSDGYT | TRBJ1-2 | few | TRBV29-1
AWSSWGGNQLTDTQY | TRBJ2-3 | NA | TRBV30
ATSESYNEQF | TRBJ2-1 | NA | TRBV24-1
ATSRDKVVTGRNYGYT | TRBJ1-2 | NA | TRBV15
ASSQFTGASNEKLF | TRBJ1-4 | few | TRBV14
ASSPSGQGARDTQY | TRBJ2-3 | NA | TRBV11-1
ASSQEGGLSEKLF | TRBJ1-4 | NA | TRBV14
ASREDRRYTEAF | TRBJ1-1 | NA | TRBV6-5
ASSLRREANEQF | TRBJ2-1 | NA | TRBV7-3
ASSLRSGGGYRETQY | TRBJ2-5 | NA | TRBV7-6
ASSSKWTVGNEQF | TRBJ2-1 | NA | TRBV10-1
ASSQSGGGYNEQF | TRBJ2-1 | NA | TRBV3-1/TRBV3-2
ASRQGVVTNEKLF | TRBJ1-4 | NA | TRBV6-5
ASSYRAEAF | TRBJ1-1 | few | TRBV7-2
ASSPAARGGYT | TRBJ1-2 | NA | TRBV19